The TCR beta chain described here comes from a study of vaccination effects on CD4 cells after COVID-19. Study overall: Viral peptide pools were used in the ViraFEST assay to expand antigen-specific CD4+ T cells, and sequencing came afterward. Subjects were given two BNT162b2 or mRNA-1273 vaccine doses.

Some clones are missing from TCRdb's copy, which holds only in-frame ones; the method was immunoSEQ multiplex PCR. The table has approximately 60,000 clones, more than 60% seen once. Scientists isolated CD4+ T cells after an approximately 9-day culture period ended. This individual contracted SARS-CoV-2 between March and December 2020, as verified by PCR. Half-medium changes using IL-2 medium occurred on days 3 and 7. This clone was seen a few times. Its cognate antigen is unknown. The sample here was CD4+ T cells from PBMCs cultured without peptide, taken before COVID-19 vaccination. The clonotype comes from a human donor who had a prior SARS-CoV-2 infection.

The CDR3 loop reads CASSQVMGNQPQHF. The DNA for the CDR3 is TGTGCCAGCAGCCAAGTGATGGGTAACCAGCCCCAGCATTTT. This chain joins TRBV3-1 (or the pseudogene TRBV3-2) and TRBJ1-5; D not certain. This CDR3 comprises 14 residues. Germline CDR1 LGHDT, CDR2 YNNKEL (reference sequence). Trimming took off 1 base at V and 7 bases at J, with 11 bases between the two ends.